This T cell receptor beta chain was captured by sequencing in a study of vaccination and CD4 T cells after COVID-19. Study-wide findings and caveats: Convalescent patients showed a median roughly 90% of reactive clones that were seen only post-vaccination.

Stated treatment: approximately nine-day PBMC culture with coronavirus spike peptide pools or control peptides (ViraFEST assay). Prior to the COVID-19 pandemic (2011-2018), the unexposed donor's CD4+ T cells were collected. Using peptide pools, antigen-specific T cells were expanded in ViraFEST before TCRs were sequenced. PBMCs were cultured at around 2 million per well with roughly 9 IU/ml IL-2 and about 10 ug/ml peptide pools. About this clonotype: Its antigen is not known.

This CDR3 is built from 12 residues. The germline V gene encodes CDR1 DFQATT and CDR2 SNEGSKA (reference sequence). Deletions cut 3 bases from V and 4 bases from J, with 10 bases between. Sequencing of DNA taken from cultured CD4+ T cells relied on the Oncomine TCR Beta short-read assay. Extraction of genomic DNA was performed on cultured CD4+ T cells. TCRdb processed the PCR reads anew with MiXCR; each CDR3 protein has one entry. The sample gives nearly 4,500 distinct CDR3 sequences, roughly 65% of which show up once; about 32% is in the top ten. This clonotype originated in a human donor in good health. V usage is TRBV20-1 and J usage is TRBJ2-7; no clear D. Sequencing input: CD4+ T cells from blood, cultured in vitro. The CDR3 loop is CSARGRLYEQYF. The CDR3 DNA reads as TGCAGTGCTAGGGGCAGATTGTACGAGCAGTACTTC.